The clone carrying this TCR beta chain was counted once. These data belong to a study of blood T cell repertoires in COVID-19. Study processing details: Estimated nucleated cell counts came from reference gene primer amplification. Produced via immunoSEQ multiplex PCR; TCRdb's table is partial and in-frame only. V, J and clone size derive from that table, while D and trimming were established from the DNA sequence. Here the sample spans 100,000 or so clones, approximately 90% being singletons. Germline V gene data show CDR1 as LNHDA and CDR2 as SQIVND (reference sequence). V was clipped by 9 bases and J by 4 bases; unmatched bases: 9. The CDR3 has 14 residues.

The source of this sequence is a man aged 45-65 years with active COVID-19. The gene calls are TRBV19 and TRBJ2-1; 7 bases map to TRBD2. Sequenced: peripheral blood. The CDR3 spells CASRSGTGYNEQFF. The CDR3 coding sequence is TGTGCCAGCAGAAGCGGGACGGGGTACAATGAGCAGTTCTTC.